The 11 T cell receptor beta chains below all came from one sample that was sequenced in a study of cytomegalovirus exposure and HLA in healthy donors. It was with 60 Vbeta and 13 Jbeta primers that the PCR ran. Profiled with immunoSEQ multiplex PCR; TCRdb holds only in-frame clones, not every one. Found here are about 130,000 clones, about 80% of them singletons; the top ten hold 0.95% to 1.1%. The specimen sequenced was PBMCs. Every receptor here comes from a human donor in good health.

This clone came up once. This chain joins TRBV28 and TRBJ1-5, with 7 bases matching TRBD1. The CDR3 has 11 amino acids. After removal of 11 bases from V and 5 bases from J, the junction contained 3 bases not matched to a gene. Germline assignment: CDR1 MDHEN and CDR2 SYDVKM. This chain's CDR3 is CASQGYQPQHF. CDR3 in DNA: TGTGCCTCACAGGGGTATCAGCCCCAGCATTTT.

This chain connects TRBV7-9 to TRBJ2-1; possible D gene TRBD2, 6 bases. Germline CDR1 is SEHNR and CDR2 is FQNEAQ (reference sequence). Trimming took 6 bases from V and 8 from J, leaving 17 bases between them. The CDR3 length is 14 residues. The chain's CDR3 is CASREQLAFDEQFF. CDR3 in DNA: TGTGCCAGCAGGGAACAACTAGCTTTCGATGAGCAGTTCTTC.

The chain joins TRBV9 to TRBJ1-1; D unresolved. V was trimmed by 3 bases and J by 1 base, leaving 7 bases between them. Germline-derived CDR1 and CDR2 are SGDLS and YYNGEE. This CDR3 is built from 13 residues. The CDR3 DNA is TGTGCCAGCAGCGCGGGAGGGAACACTGAAGCTTTCTTT. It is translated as CASSAGGNTEAFF.

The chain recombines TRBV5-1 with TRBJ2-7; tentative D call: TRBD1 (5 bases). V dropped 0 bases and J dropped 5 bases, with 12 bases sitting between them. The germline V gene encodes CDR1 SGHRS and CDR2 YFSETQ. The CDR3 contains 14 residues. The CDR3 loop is CASSLAGILNEQYF. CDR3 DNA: TGCGCCAGCAGCTTGGCAGGGATCTTAAACGAGCAGTACTTC.

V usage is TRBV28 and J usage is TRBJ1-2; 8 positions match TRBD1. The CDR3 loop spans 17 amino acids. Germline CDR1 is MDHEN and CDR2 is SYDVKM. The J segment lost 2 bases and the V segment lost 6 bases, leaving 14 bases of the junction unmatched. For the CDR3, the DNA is TGTGCCAGCAGCACCCGCGACAGGGGAATTTGGAACTATGGCTACACCTTC. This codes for CASSTRDRGIWNYGYTF.

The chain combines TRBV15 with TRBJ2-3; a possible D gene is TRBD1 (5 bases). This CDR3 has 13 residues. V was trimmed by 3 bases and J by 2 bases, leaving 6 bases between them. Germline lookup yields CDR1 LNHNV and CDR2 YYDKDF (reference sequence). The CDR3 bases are TGTGCCACCAGCAGGGACACCACAGATACGCAGTATTTT. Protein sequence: CATSRDTTDTQYF.

This chain's CDR3 is CASSMDSSSYEQYF. Written as DNA, the CDR3 is TGTGCCAGTAGTATGGACAGCTCCTCCTACGAGCAGTACTTC. V is TRBV19 and J is TRBJ2-7; TRBD1 might be the D (6 bases). The germline CDR1 and CDR2 sequences are LNHDA and SQIVND (reference sequence). V shed 3 bases and J shed 0 bases, with 9 bases lying between them. CDR3 length: 14 amino acids.

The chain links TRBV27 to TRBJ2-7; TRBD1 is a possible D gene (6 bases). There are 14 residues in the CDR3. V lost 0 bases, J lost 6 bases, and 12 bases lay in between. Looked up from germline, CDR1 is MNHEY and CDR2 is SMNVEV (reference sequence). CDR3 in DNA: TGTGCCAGCAGTTTATCCAGGGGTGGATCCGAGCAGTACTTC. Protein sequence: CASSLSRGGSEQYF.

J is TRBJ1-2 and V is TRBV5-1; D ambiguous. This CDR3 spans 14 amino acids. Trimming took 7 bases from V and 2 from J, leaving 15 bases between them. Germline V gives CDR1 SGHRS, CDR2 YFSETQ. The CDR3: CASQSGLANYGYTF. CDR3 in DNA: TGCGCCAGCCAATCAGGTCTCGCCAACTATGGCTACACCTTC.

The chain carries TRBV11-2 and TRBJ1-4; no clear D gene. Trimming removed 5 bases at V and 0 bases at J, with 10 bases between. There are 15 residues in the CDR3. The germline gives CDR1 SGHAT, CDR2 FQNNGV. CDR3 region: CASSPMGATNEKLFF. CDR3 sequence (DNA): TGTGCCAGCAGCCCAATGGGAGCAACTAATGAAAAACTGTTTTTT. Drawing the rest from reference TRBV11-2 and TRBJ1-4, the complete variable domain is EAGVAQSPRYKIIEKRQSVAFWCNPISGHATLYWYQQILGQGPKLLIQFQNNGVVDDSQLPKDRFSAERLKGVDSTLKIQPAKLEDSAVYLCASSPMGATNEKLFFGSGTQLSVL.

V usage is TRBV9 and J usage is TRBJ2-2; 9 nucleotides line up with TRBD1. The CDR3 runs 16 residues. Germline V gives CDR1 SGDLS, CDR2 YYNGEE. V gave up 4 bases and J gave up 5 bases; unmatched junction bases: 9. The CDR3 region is CASSIEGQGGTGELFF. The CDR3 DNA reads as TGTGCCAGCAGCATCGAGGGACAGGGAGGGACCGGGGAGCTGTTTTTT.